These 29 T cell receptor beta chains came from one sample sequenced in a study of CD8+CD57+ T cells in acquired aplastic anemia. Only patients with CD8+CD57+ cell expansion on flow cytometry were chosen for sequencing. Genomic DNA served as template for TCR beta VDJ and CDR3 profiling. One entry per CDR3 protein, called by TCRdb with MiXCR from the reads. This sample carries some 150,000 distinct CDR3 sequences, about 54% of them seen once, and the ten largest clones take around 12%. The material sequenced was sorted CD4+, CD8+, or CD8+CD57+ T cells (not recorded which) from PBMCs. The origin of the receptors is a human donor with aplastic anemia.

The J gene is TRBJ2-2, the V gene TRBV15; no reliable D call. V was shortened by 3 bases and J by 8 bases, with 16 bases between the two germline ends. CDR1 is LNHNV, CDR2 YYDKDF, per germline (reference sequence). The CDR3 has 15 residues. The CDR3 DNA follows: TGTGCCACCAGCAGCCCCTGGCTGGGTCCGGGGGAGCTGTTTTTT. Its protein product is CATSSPWLGPGELFF.

This clonotype was seen repeatedly, ten times or more. V usage is TRBV29-1 and J usage is TRBJ1-2; 7 positions match TRBD1. Germline CDR1 SQVTM, CDR2 ANQGSEA. There are 11 residues in the CDR3. V was clipped by 5 bases and J by 4 bases; unmatched bases: 1. The CDR3 DNA reads as TGCAGCGTTCGACAGGGCTATGGCTACACCTTC. Its translation: CSVRQGYGYTF. Using reference TRBV29-1 and TRBJ1-2 for the parts outside the CDR3, the full variable domain is SAVISQKPSRDICQRGTSLTIQCQVDSQVTMMFWYRQQPGQSLTLIATANQGSEATYESGFVIDKFPISRPNLTFSTLTVSNMSPEDSSIYLCSVRQGYGYTFGSGTRLTVV.

The chain joins TRBV5-5 to TRBJ2-7; TRBD1 matches at 8 bases. From germline, CDR1 is SGHKS and CDR2 YYEKEE (reference sequence). The V and J ends lost 3 bases and 5 bases, in that order; junction bases with no gene match: 4. The CDR3 consists of 13 residues. The CDR3, as DNA: TGTGCCAGCAGCTCGGACAGGGCCAACGAGCAGTACTTC. This codes for CASSSDRANEQYF.

This sequence joins TRBV19 and TRBJ2-7, with D possibly being TRBD1 (5 bases). Germline V lookup: CDR1 LNHDA, CDR2 SQIVND (reference sequence). The CDR3 is 14 amino acids. Trimming removed 2 bases at V and 2 bases at J, with 10 bases between. The CDR3 DNA is TGTGCCAGTAGTATACAGGGCCTTCCCTACGAGCAGTACTTC. It yields the protein CASSIQGLPYEQYF.

This clonotype was observed many times. The CDR3 here is CASSSSGTPQETQYF. The CDR3 DNA reads TGTGCCAGCAGCTCATCCGGGACCCCGCAAGAGACCCAGTACTTC. The chain has TRBV7-3 and TRBJ2-5, with D perhaps being TRBD1 or TRBD2 (5 bases each). In germline, CDR1 is SGHTA, CDR2 FQGTGA. The CDR3 runs to 15 residues. The V and J ends lost 4 bases and 2 bases respectively, with 14 bases between them. Based on the CDR3 plus reference TRBV7-3 and TRBJ2-5, the full variable domain is GAGVSQTPSNKVTEKGKYVELRCDPISGHTALYWYRQSLGQGPEFLIYFQGTGAADDSGLPNDRFFAVRPEGSVSTLKIQRTERGDSAVYLCASSSSGTPQETQYFGPGTRLLVL.

V and J are TRBV10-3 and TRBJ2-1; 10 nucleotides match TRBD1. Germline V CDR1 and CDR2: ENHRY, SYGVKD. CDR3 length: 13 residues. The trim removed 0 bases at V and 10 bases at J, leaving 0 bases unmatched. The CDR3 sequence is CAISESGQGEQFF. CDR3 in DNA: TGTGCCATCAGTGAGTCGGGACAGGGGGAGCAGTTCTTC.

This clonotype appeared once. The chain recombines TRBV7-9 with TRBJ2-5, with TRBD2 matching 9 bases. This CDR3 has 16 amino acids. V gave up 2 bases and J gave up 5 bases; unmatched junction bases: 9. Germline-derived CDR1 and CDR2 are SEHNR and FQNEAQ (reference sequence). As DNA, the CDR3 is TGTGCCAGCAGCTTAATGCGCGGGGGGGCCATGGAGACCCAGTACTTC. Its protein is CASSLMRGGAMETQYF.

The V call is TRBV12-3 or TRBV12-4, the J call TRBJ1-6; maybe TRBD1 (6 bases). Trimming pared 6 bases from V and 10 bases from J, leaving 16 bases between. The CDR3 consists of 14 residues. In DNA, the CDR3 is TGTGCCAGCAGCAGGGCCATGCAGGGGTCACCCCTCCACTTT. This gives the protein CASSRAMQGSPLHF.

This clonotype was detected many times. The V call is TRBV9, the J call TRBJ2-3; TRBD1 aligns across 9 bases. This CDR3 is 17 amino acids long. Per germline, CDR1 SGDLS and CDR2 YYNGEE. The V gene end was trimmed by 3 bases and the J gene end by 0 bases; junction bases not matched to a gene: 8. CDR3 nucleotide sequence: TGTGCCAGCAGCGCCTGGGGGACAGGGACTAGCACAGATACGCAGTATTTT. Residues: CASSAWGTGTSTDTQYF.

This sequence joins TRBV29-1 and TRBJ2-1; no clear D gene. There are 11 residues in the CDR3. Trimming took 6 bases from V and 12 from J, leaving 15 bases between them. Germline loops: CDR1 SQVTM, CDR2 ANQGSEA. The CDR3 sequence: CSVEKSAAQFF. In DNA form, the CDR3 reads TGCAGCGTGGAGAAATCGGCGGCGCAGTTCTTC.

This clonotype was detected many times. This chain uses TRBV12-3 or TRBV12-4 with TRBJ1-5; 11 nucleotides match TRBD1. The V gene end was trimmed by 5 bases and the J gene end by 4 bases; junction bases not matched to a gene: 7. The CDR3 is made up of 16 amino acids. This chain's CDR3 is CASSPAGTGGNQPQHF. In DNA form, the CDR3 reads TGTGCCAGCAGTCCCGCGGGGACAGGGGGTAATCAGCCCCAGCATTTT.

With regard to this clonotype: The junction departs from germline at one end; a sequencing error may be responsible. The chain links TRBV9 to TRBJ2-3; no reliable D call. The germline V gene has CDR1 SGDLS and CDR2 YYNGEE. The CDR3 contains 12 residues. CDR3 protein: CTSSVGVDTQYF. The DNA for the CDR3 is TGTACCAGCAGCGTAGGTGTAGATACGCAGTATTTT.

This clonotype has only a few counts. The chain recombines TRBV10-2 with TRBJ2-5, with TRBD2 matching over 7 bases. Trimming took 7 bases from V and 1 from J; bases not matched to a gene: 12. CDR3 size: 16 residues. Germline V lookup: CDR1 WSHSY, CDR2 SAAADI. In DNA, the CDR3 is TGCGCCAGCATGGAGGGGCTAGCGGAATTCCAAGAGACCCAGTACTTC. It codes for CASMEGLAEFQETQYF.

The table lists this clonotype with a count of one. This chain connects TRBV6-6 to TRBJ2-2; no clear D gene. There are 10 residues in the CDR3. Between the trimmed V and J ends, which lost 6 bases and 10 bases, there was a span of 6 bases. The germline gives CDR1 MNHNY, CDR2 SVGAGI (reference sequence). CDR3: CASRDVELFF. In nucleotides, the CDR3 is TGTGCCAGCAGGGACGTGGAGCTGTTTTTT.

In the case of this clonotype: A much larger clonotype is one base distant, so this may be a read error. CDR3 sequence (DNA): TGTGCCAGCAGCGAACCTGGCGGTGAGCAGTTCTTC. This translates into CASSEPGGEQFF. V gene TRBV11-3 combines with J gene TRBJ2-1; D gene ambiguous. The V end lost 5 bases, the J end lost 9 bases, and 11 bases lay between the germline ends. Germline V gene data show CDR1 as SGHNT and CDR2 as YENEEA. CDR3 size: 12 residues.

The rearrangement links TRBV6-2 or TRBV6-3 to TRBJ2-2; perhaps TRBD1 as D (5 bases). The CDR3 is 15 amino acids. CDR1 is MNHEY, CDR2 SVGEGT, per germline. Trimming removed 5 bases at V and 2 bases at J, with 12 bases between. The CDR3 is CASSPDRPNTGELFF. The CDR3 DNA sequence: TGTGCCAGCAGTCCCGACAGACCTAACACCGGGGAGCTGTTTTTT.

The chain couples TRBV11-1 to TRBJ1-3; the D gene is possibly TRBD1 (5 bases). Germline CDR1 and CDR2: SGHAT and FQDESV (reference sequence). Between the trimmed V and J ends, which lost 2 bases and 0 bases, there was a span of 14 bases. There are 17 residues in the CDR3. The CDR3 spells CASSLRVSRASGNTIYF. CDR3 nucleotide sequence: TGTGCCAGCAGCTTACGAGTGTCCAGGGCCTCTGGAAACACCATATATTTT.

This clonotype occurred once. J is TRBJ2-7 and V is TRBV14; tentatively, D is TRBD2 (7 bases). With 2 bases removed from V and 11 bases from J, the gap between germline ends came to 13 bases. The CDR3 has 12 residues. CDR1 and CDR2 (germline): SGHDN, FVKESK. The DNA for the CDR3 is TGTGCCAGCAGCCAATGGGGGGGGCTAAAGTACTTC. Its translation is CASSQWGGLKYF.

The chain is built from TRBV15 and TRBJ2-7, with a tentative D call TRBD1 (5 bases). Germline V gene lookup returns CDR1 LNHNV and CDR2 YYDKDF (reference sequence). The CDR3 spans 14 residues. V lost 3 bases, J lost 2 bases, and 11 bases lay in between. The CDR3 DNA follows: TGTGCCACCAGCAGTTTCAGGGATACCTACGAGCAGTACTTC. This encodes CATSSFRDTYEQYF.

In nucleotides, the CDR3 is TGTGCCAGCAGCACCCGGACAGATCGCACAGATACGCAGTATTTT. Translating it yields CASSTRTDRTDTQYF. J is TRBJ2-3 and V is TRBV11-2, with D possibly TRBD1 on 6 matching bases. Per the germline V gene, CDR1 is SGHAT and CDR2 is FQNNGV. Trimming stripped 5 bases from V and 1 base from J, with 13 bases between. The CDR3 runs to 15 residues.

This chain links TRBV2 with TRBJ2-7; D remains ambiguous. The germline V gene encodes CDR1 SNHLY and CDR2 FYNNEI. There are 13 residues in the CDR3. V lost 3 bases, J lost 2 bases, and 8 bases lay in between. CDR3 in amino acids: CASSDDLTYEQYF. CDR3 bases: TGTGCCAGCAGTGACGACTTAACCTACGAGCAGTACTTC.

This clonotype was seen at least ten times. The chain employs TRBV4-1 and TRBJ2-7, with D perhaps given as TRBD1 or TRBD2 (5 bases each). There are 15 residues in the CDR3. Germline V CDR1 and CDR2: MGHRA, YSYEKL. Between the trimmed V and J ends, which lost 1 base and 5 bases, there was a span of 15 bases. CDR3 sequence: CASSQGRDGTHEQYF. The CDR3 region has the DNA TGCGCCAGCAGCCAAGGCCGGGACGGCACACACGAGCAGTACTTC.

This clonotype was counted a single time. This rearrangement joins TRBV5-4 to TRBJ2-5; weak D call: TRBD2 (5 bases). The CDR3 length is 13 residues. V was cut by 0 bases and J by 5 bases, with 8 bases left in between. From germline, CDR1 is SGHNT and CDR2 YYREEE (reference sequence). CDR3 nucleotide sequence: TGTGCCAGCAGCTTGGAATGGGAGGAGACCCAGTACTTC. Its protein is CASSLEWEETQYF.

This clonotype was seen ten or more times. This chain's CDR3 is CSARMMRGSSYNEQFF. DNA of the CDR3: TGCAGTGCTAGAATGATGCGGGGGAGCTCCTACAATGAGCAGTTCTTC. V is TRBV20-1 and J is TRBJ2-1, with 7 bases that match TRBD2. This CDR3 contains 16 residues. Trimming removed 2 bases from V and 0 bases from J; junction bases left unmatched: 7. Germline V gives CDR1 DFQATT, CDR2 SNEGSKA (reference sequence).

This clonotype was observed at least ten times. The rearrangement uses TRBV10-2 and TRBJ2-3; D possibly corresponds to TRBD2 (6 bases). Germline loops: CDR1 WSHSY, CDR2 SAAADI. The CDR3 spans 14 residues. With 7 bases removed from V and 3 bases from J, the gap between germline ends came to 14 bases. CDR3 region: CASTTSRGTDTQYF. CDR3 nucleotides: TGCGCCAGCACCACTAGCCGGGGGACAGATACGCAGTATTTT.

V is TRBV10-3 and J is TRBJ2-7, with 7 bases lining up with TRBD2. The germline V gene has CDR1 ENHRY and CDR2 SYGVKD. The trim removed 5 bases at V and 5 bases at J, leaving 3 bases unmatched. This CDR3 is 12 amino acids long. The CDR3 DNA reads as TGTGCCATCAGTAGCGGGGTAGACGAGCAGTACTTC. This encodes CAISSGVDEQYF.

This clonotype was recorded at least ten times. The chain has TRBV2 and TRBJ2-7; D perhaps matches TRBD1 (6 bases). Per germline, CDR1 SNHLY and CDR2 FYNNEI. This CDR3 has 13 residues. V lost 6 bases and J lost 7, with 16 bases in between. The CDR3 protein is CASRVSTGYEQYF. Written as DNA, the CDR3 is TGTGCCAGCAGAGTGAGCACAGGGTATGAGCAGTACTTC. Based on the CDR3 plus reference TRBV2 and TRBJ2-7, the full variable domain is EPEVTQTPSHQVTQMGQEVILRCVPISNHLYFYWYRQILGQKVEFLVSFYNNEISEKSEIFDDQFSVERPDGSNFTLKIRSTKLEDSAMYFCASRVSTGYEQYFGPGTRLTVT.

This chain links TRBV7-9 with TRBJ1-1; the D gene is possibly TRBD1 (6 bases). Germline CDR1 reads SEHNR; CDR2 reads FQNEAQ (reference sequence). This CDR3 comprises 13 residues. The V end lost 5 bases, the J end lost 5 bases, and 12 bases lay between the germline ends. The CDR3 loop is CASSPQGRTEAFF. Here the CDR3 DNA reads TGTGCCAGCAGCCCACAGGGAAGGACTGAAGCTTTCTTT.

This clonotype has ten or more counts. This rearrangement joins TRBV11-1 to TRBJ2-5, with 14 nucleotides matching TRBD2. CDR3 length: 19 residues. The V gene end was trimmed by 5 bases and the J gene end by 7 bases; junction bases not matched to a gene: 18. Per the germline V gene, CDR1 is SGHAT and CDR2 is FQDESV (reference sequence). The CDR3 DNA is TGTGCCAGCAGCCTTCGGACTAGCGGGGGGCCCACACCCTCCGGGACCCAGTACTTC. It translates to CASSLRTSGGPTPSGTQYF.